The clone carrying this T cell receptor beta chain was recorded many times. The antigen is unknown. Distinct nucleotide sequences in the sample also encode this CDR3. These data originate in a study of metastatic and nonmetastatic thyroid tumors. V dropped 6 bases and J dropped 5 bases, with 12 bases sitting between them. The CDR3 covers 12 residues. Per the germline V gene, CDR1 is SQVTM and CDR2 is ANQGSEA. Through MiXCR, TCRdb re-clonotyped the PCR reads. The sample has fewer than 35,000 clones, 10% to 13% seen once. Study observations and caveats: Benign nodules reportedly had significantly lower TCR beta diversity than malignant thyroid tumors in blood and tumor.

Patients were all untreated before their thyroid surgery. The chain uses TRBV29-1 and TRBJ2-3; TRBD1 might be the D (5 bases). Specimen: blood. The TCR sequence derives from a female donor with papillary thyroid cancer or a benign thyroid nodule (not recorded which). Some clones in this sample may be carry-over from other donors' samples. CDR3 in amino acids: CSVAGWGDTQYF. In DNA form, the CDR3 reads TGCAGCGTGGCAGGGTGGGGAGATACGCAGTATTTT.